This T cell receptor beta chain was identified during a study of beta chain features in type 1 diabetes. Notes on the study in general: Moderately but significantly shorter TCRB CDR3s were found in Type 1 diabetes patients in all four CD4+ subsets.

Naive, central memory, regulatory and stem cell-like memory cells within the CD4+ compartment were sorted using CD45RO/CCR7/CD25/CD127/CD95/CD27. This clone showed up just a few times. What it binds is unknown. TCRB transcripts that were expressed got sequenced, as all of the isolated RNA had been reverse transcribed. TCRdb's copy holds only in-frame clones and misses some; the assay was immunoSEQ multiplex PCR. The sample has 350,000 to 450,000 clones, roughly 12% seen once. Between the trimmed V and J ends, which lost 4 bases and 7 bases, there was a span of 8 bases. The CDR3 runs 11 residues. Germline CDR1 WNHNN, CDR2 SYGVQD (reference sequence).

The V and J genes are TRBV10-1 and TRBJ2-7; no clear D gene. This receptor was taken from a woman aged 18-29 years with type 1 diabetes. The source material was naive CD4+ T cells from blood. The CDR3 is CASSAETEQYF. The CDR3, as DNA: TGCGCCAGCAGTGCCGAGACAGAGCAGTACTTC.